This T cell receptor (beta chain) is drawn from a study of blood T cell repertoires in COVID-19. About the study: The United States, Italy and Spain were the sources of the acute and convalescent COVID-19 samples. T cells, B-cell-depleted T cells, or PBMCs supplied cDNA or gDNA.

The CDR3 length is 14 residues. V was trimmed by 5 bases and J by 4 bases, leaving 14 bases between them. Germline CDR1 MNHEY, CDR2 SVGAGI. The authors' processing: Amplification with reference gene primers provided the estimates of nucleated cell counts. Libraries were prepared by immunoSEQ multiplex PCR; TCRdb keeps only in-frame clonotypes and omits some of them. V and J calls and clone size are as listed in that table; D and trimming were resolved from the DNA. The repertoire holds about 110,000 clones, with over 65% as singletons. Input material: peripheral blood. The sequence came from an elderly man with COVID-19, enrolled during active disease. The chain carries TRBV6-5 and TRBJ1-2; D call uncertain. CDR3 DNA sequence: TGTGCCAGCAGTCGAGCGGGGAGTGCCTATGGCTACACCTTC. Translated: CASSRAGSAYGYTF.